The clone carrying this T cell receptor beta chain has ten or more counts. Antigen specificity is unknown. Each CDR3 protein gets one entry after TCRdb re-called the 5' RACE reads with MiXCR. The sample includes about 60,000 distinct CDR3 sequences, 3% to 4% of them seen just once. V shed 4 bases, J shed 5 bases, and the junction held 16 bases outside the gene matches. The CDR3 covers 18 residues. The germline V gene has CDR1 LGHNA and CDR2 YNFKEQ. The source of the sample is a study of neurological immune-mediated disorders. The study, taken as a whole, reports: HTLV-1-associated myelopathy had the most TCR clonal expansion, while multiple sclerosis had the least, a level that fell below healthy controls.

The receptor's source is a woman aged 60-75 years with multiple sclerosis. The rearrangement uses TRBV4-2 and TRBJ2-1; 8 positions agree with TRBD2. The material sequenced was PBMCs. The DNA for the CDR3 is TGTGCCAGCAGCCTTAACAAGGGCGGGGGGTATTGGAACAATGAGCAGTTCTTC. This encodes CASSLNKGGGYWNNEQFF.